The TCR beta chain under discussion was sequenced for a study of T-cell memory formation after mild COVID-19. From the 5' RACE reads, TCRdb called clonotypes with MiXCR, one entry per CDR3 protein. The table lists under 300,000 distinct CDR3 sequences, 8.2% of them singletons. V shed 8 bases and J 7 bases; nucleotides not matched to a gene: 7. The CDR3 spans 13 residues. In this sample, this clonotype turned up a few times. The clonotype comes from a man younger than 35 who had mild COVID-19 (a few samples of this study predate the infection). Cell type and time point are not known. The sequenced sample was PBMCs or a T cell subset sorted from them (not recorded which). This chain connects TRBV12-3 or TRBV12-4 to TRBJ1-4; 7 bases are shared with TRBD1. The CDR3: CASRDREGEKLFF. The CDR3 bases are TGTGCCAGCCGAGACAGGGAGGGTGAAAAACTGTTTTTT.